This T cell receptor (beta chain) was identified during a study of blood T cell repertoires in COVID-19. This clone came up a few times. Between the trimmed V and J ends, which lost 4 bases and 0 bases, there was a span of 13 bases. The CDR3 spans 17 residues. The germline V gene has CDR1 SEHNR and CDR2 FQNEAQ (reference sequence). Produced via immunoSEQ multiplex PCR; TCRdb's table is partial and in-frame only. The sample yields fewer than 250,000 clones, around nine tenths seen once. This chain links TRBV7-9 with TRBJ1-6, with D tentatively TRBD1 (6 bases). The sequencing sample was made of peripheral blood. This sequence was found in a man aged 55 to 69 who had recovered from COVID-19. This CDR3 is CASSSARGGSYNSPLHF. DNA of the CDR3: TGTGCCAGCAGCTCAGCGAGGGGGGGCTCCTATAATTCACCCCTCCACTTT.